This T cell receptor (beta chain) comes out of a study of CD8 T cells in ankylosing spondylitis. The germline gives CDR1 MGHDK, CDR2 SYGVNS. Trimming removed 2 bases at V and 0 bases at J, with 11 bases between. The CDR3 length is 15 residues. TCRdb reprocessed the 5' RACE reads via MiXCR and lists one record per CDR3 protein. The sample has 340,000 or so distinct CDR3 sequences, approximately 14% seen once. The receptor comes from a male donor with ankylosing spondylitis or in good health (not recorded which). Sequencing input: blood, either unsorted or a sorted T cell fraction (not recorded which). The genes are TRBV25-1 and TRBJ2-7, with TRBD1 as a possible D gene (5 bases). CDR3 bases: TGTGCCAGCAGTGAAAGGCAGGGTTCCTCCTACGAGCAGTACTTC. Translated, it gives CASSERQGSSYEQYF.